This T cell receptor (beta chain) was found in a study of CD8 T cells in Susac syndrome. CDR1 PRHDT and CDR2 FYEKMQ come from the germline V gene (reference sequence). This CDR3 has 16 residues. Trimming stripped 0 bases from V and 4 bases from J, with 16 bases between. Sequencing of TCR beta was performed on blood CD8+ and CD4+ T cells. The multiple sclerosis control group comprised treatment-naive patients with stable or active relapsing-remitting disease. TEMRA cells were FACS-enriched, and CD8+ and CD4+ T cells were isolated negatively. RNA amounts of about 0.45 to 1 ug underwent reverse transcription with random hexamers. TCRdb re-analysed the immunoSEQ multiplex PCR reads in MiXCR, keeping a single row per CDR3 protein. The data contain hundreds of thousands of distinct CDR3 sequences, 89% of them singletons.

The source is a human donor with multiple sclerosis. Specimen: CD8+ T cells from PBMCs. This rearrangement joins TRBV13 to TRBJ2-7; a possible D gene is TRBD2 (5 bases). The CDR3 loop reads CASSLGVEISGYEQYF. The CDR3 DNA is TGTGCCAGCAGCTTAGGCGTAGAGATAAGCGGATACGAGCAGTACTTC.